Listed below are T cell receptor beta chains from one sample, sequenced in a study of blood T cell repertoires in COVID-19. Using immunoSEQ multiplex PCR, the repertoire was profiled, and TCRdb retains in-frame clones only, with some absent. The table lists about 150,000 clones, 84% of them singletons. The sequencing input was peripheral blood. The receptor source for this set is a human donor in a cohort sampled during active COVID-19. CDR3s include the opening cysteine and the closing phenylalanine or tryptophan. Fields, in order: D gene, J gene, clone size, V gene, CDR3 DNA, CDR3 protein. The D gene is left open where the match is weak. Not every row has a clone size; where given, it reads once, few, many or a size class.

TRBD1 | TRBJ2-7 | once | TRBV9 | TGTGCCAGCAGCCCTGCGGGACAGGGCGCCTACGAGCAGTACTTC | CASSPAGQGAYEQYF
- | TRBJ2-1 | - | TRBV19 | TGTGCCAGTAGTATAGCTCGGGAGCAGTTCTTC | CASSIAREQFF
TRBD1 | TRBJ1-5 | - | TRBV27 | TGTGCCAGCAGGGACTCCGGGACAGGGAGAGGTCAGCCCCAGCATTTT | CASRDSGTGRGQPQHF
- | TRBJ1-4 | - | TRBV2 | TGTGCCAGCAGCCTGCAGCCAGCCGGCGGTGAAAAACTGTTTTTT | CASSLQPAGGEKLFF
- | TRBJ1-2 | few | TRBV7-2 | TGTGCCAGCAGCTTAGGACAGACTTGGAACTATGGCTACACCTTC | CASSLGQTWNYGYTF
- | TRBJ2-7 | - | TRBV12-5 | TGTGCTAGTGGTTTGGGCGTCGTGGCCAGGGGGCAGTACTTC | CASGLGVVARGQYF
TRBD2 | TRBJ2-3 | - | TRBV11-2 | TGTGCCAGCAGCTTACAAGCGGGGAGCACAGATACGCAGTATTTT | CASSLQAGSTDTQYF
TRBD1 | TRBJ1-5 | - | TRBV27 | TGTGCCAGCAGTCCACAGGGGGGTGGGCACAAGCCCCAGCATTTT | CASSPQGGGHKPQHF
TRBD1 | TRBJ2-1 | - | TRBV10-3 | TGTGCCACGGCTGGACAGGGAACCTACAATGAGCAGTTCTTC | CATAGQGTYNEQFF
- | TRBJ2-3 | - | TRBV29-1 | TGCAGCGTTGTGGGGGCGGGAGTCGGGTCGGATACGCAGTATTTT | CSVVGAGVGSDTQYF
TRBD1 | TRBJ2-2 | - | TRBV6-1 | TGTGCCAGCAGTGGAATTGGGACAGGGTTTATCACCGGGGAGCTGTTTTTT | CASSGIGTGFITGELFF
- | TRBJ1-1 | - | TRBV4-2 | TGTGCCAGCAGCCAGGCCGGCGGCGATTTTACTGAAGCTTTCTTT | CASSQAGGDFTEAFF
- | TRBJ1-2 | - | TRBV11-2 | TGTGCCAGCAGCTTAACGGCTAACTATGGCTACACCTTC | CASSLTANYGYTF
- | TRBJ2-1 | - | TRBV10-3 | TGTGCCACCCAGGACTTTAGCTCCTACAATGAGCAGTTCTTC | CATQDFSSYNEQFF
- | TRBJ2-1 | - | TRBV25-1 | TGTGCCAGCAGTGACGCCCGGCAGGGCTACAATGAGCAGTTCTTC | CASSDARQGYNEQFF
TRBD2 | TRBJ2-5 | - | TRBV5-5 | TGTGCCAGCAGCTTGGGAGTAGCGGGGCAACAGACCCAGTACTTC | CASSLGVAGQQTQYF
- | TRBJ2-6 | - | TRBV12-5 | TGTGCTAGTGGATCGGACAGAACTGGGGCCAACGTCCTGACTTTC | CASGSDRTGANVLTF
- | TRBJ2-3 | - | TRBV29-1 | TGCAGCGTTCGAGGGACACCTGAAAAGGATACGCAGTATTTT | CSVRGTPEKDTQYF
TRBD2 | TRBJ2-1 | - | TRBV13 | TGTGCCAGCAGCTTAGGCCGGCTAGCGGTCTACAATGAGCAGTTCTTC | CASSLGRLAVYNEQFF
TRBD2 | TRBJ2-1 | - | TRBV9 | TGTGCCAGCAGCGTGGGACTAGCCTCCTACAATGAGCAGTTCTTC | CASSVGLASYNEQFF
TRBD2 | TRBJ2-1 | once | TRBV7-9 | TGTGCCAGCAGCATAACTAGCGGGGGATACAATGAGCAGTTCTTC | CASSITSGGYNEQFF
- | TRBJ1-2 | - | TRBV5-1 | TGCGCCAGCAGCTGGACCGGAGGGGCGGATGGCTACACCTTC | CASSWTGGADGYTF
- | TRBJ1-1 | once | TRBV19 | TGTGCCAGTTCCGGTATTAACACTGAAGCTTTCTTT | CASSGINTEAFF
TRBD1 | TRBJ1-1 | - | TRBV5-8 | TGTGCCAGCAGCCCAACAGGGGGACGGAACACTGAAGCTTTCTTT | CASSPTGGRNTEAFF
TRBD1 | TRBJ1-2 | - | TRBV5-6 | TGTGCCAGCAGCTTGGGGGACAGGGCCTATGGCTACACCTTC | CASSLGDRAYGYTF
- | TRBJ2-5 | - | TRBV19 | TGTGCCAGTAGTATACTAGCGAGCACTGAGACCCAGTACTTC | CASSILASTETQYF
- | TRBJ2-1 | - | TRBV19 | TGTGCCAGTAGTACGCCCTACAGCTCCTACAATGAGCAGTTCTTC | CASSTPYSSYNEQFF
TRBD2 | TRBJ2-5 | once | TRBV5-8 | TGTGCCAGCAGCTTGGCTAGCGGGAGAGGAGAGACCCAGTACTTC | CASSLASGRGETQYF
- | TRBJ1-1 | - | TRBV7-8 | TGTGCCAGCAGCTCGGGACTCTTGAACACTGAAGCTTTCTTT | CASSSGLLNTEAFF
TRBD2 | TRBJ2-1 | - | TRBV18 | TGTGCCAGCTCACCATTCCTAGCGGGGACCTCCTACAATGAGCAGTTCTTC | CASSPFLAGTSYNEQFF
- | TRBJ2-2 | - | TRBV9 | TGTGCCAGCAGCGGGGCCGGTGGAACCGGGGAGCTGTTTTTT | CASSGAGGTGELFF
TRBD1 | TRBJ1-1 | - | TRBV5-1 | TGCGCCAGCAGCACAACACCTGGACAGGTTGGAGGCACTGAAGCTTTCTTT | CASSTTPGQVGGTEAFF
TRBD2 | TRBJ2-1 | - | TRBV3-1/TRBV3-2 | TGTGCCAGCAGTTCCGGGACTAGCGGGAGGCGCGAAAAGTACAATGAGCAGTTCTTC | CASSSGTSGRREKYNEQFF
- | TRBJ1-6 | few | TRBV7-4 | TGTGCCAGCAGCCCAGAGGGTACAGGGAAACCCTATAATTCACCCCTCCACTTT | CASSPEGTGKPYNSPLHF
TRBD1 | TRBJ1-1 | - | TRBV5-5 | TGTGCCAGCAGCGCCGACTTACAGGGGGGCACTGAAGCTTTCTTT | CASSADLQGGTEAFF
TRBD1 | TRBJ1-6 | - | TRBV11-2 | TGTGCCAGCAGCTCCACAGGGGATACGGCACCCCTCCACTTT | CASSSTGDTAPLHF
- | TRBJ2-7 | - | TRBV7-2 | TGTGCCAGCAGCTTAGACAGGGCCTACTCCTACGAGCAGTACTTC | CASSLDRAYSYEQYF
TRBD1 | TRBJ1-1 | once | TRBV9 | TGTGCCAGCAGCGCCGAGAGGGACAGCCGCACTGAAGCTTTCTTT | CASSAERDSRTEAFF
TRBD1 | TRBJ1-1 | - | TRBV7-2 | TGTGCCAGCAGCCCCCGAGGGGGCAAGAACACTGAAGCTTTCTTT | CASSPRGGKNTEAFF
TRBD1 | TRBJ1-4 | - | TRBV27 | TGTGCCAGCAGTTTATTTGGGGCAGGGGGTGAAAAACTGTTTTTT | CASSLFGAGGEKLFF
- | TRBJ2-3 | - | TRBV2 | TGTGCCAGCCGCTATTTAAAGGATACGCAGTATTTT | CASRYLKDTQYF
TRBD2 | TRBJ2-6 | - | TRBV7-2 | TGTGCCAGCAGCTTCGTAGCGGGGGGGCCCGGGGCCAACGTCCTGACTTTC | CASSFVAGGPGANVLTF
- | TRBJ2-1 | - | TRBV6-5 | TGTGCCAGCACGGCTAGCTACAATGAGCAGTTCTTC | CASTASYNEQFF
- | TRBJ1-2 | few | TRBV4-2 | TGTGCCAGCAGCGTAAAACAGGGTGAGAGCTATGGCTACACCTTC | CASSVKQGESYGYTF
TRBD1 | TRBJ2-5 | once | TRBV7-3 | TGTGCCAGCAAGGACGACAGGGGTTGGGAGACCCAGTACTTC | CASKDDRGWETQYF
- | TRBJ1-1 | - | TRBV29-1 | TGCAGCGTTGAACAGTTTCAGGGAACTGAAGCTTTCTTT | CSVEQFQGTEAFF